This T cell receptor beta chain was found in a study of blood T cell repertoires in COVID-19. About the research overall: From the United States, Italy and Spain came samples of acute and convalescent COVID-19. PBMCs, B-cell-depleted T cells, or T cells were the source of the cDNA or gDNA that made up the material.

Study processing details: Amplification of reference gene primers provided the estimated nucleated cell counts. Method: immunoSEQ multiplex PCR; TCRdb's copy keeps in-frame clones and lacks some. The V and J calls and clone size are taken from that table; D and trimming were inferred from the DNA. The sample yields around 24,000 clones, 90% seen once. The source of this sequence is a woman aged 55-70 years with active COVID-19. Sequencing was done on a sample of peripheral blood.

The CDR3 nucleotides read TGTGCCAGCAGCCGGCGGAGAGATTCACCCCTCCACTTT. Translating gives CASSRRRDSPLHF. The rearrangement uses TRBV14 and TRBJ1-6; D is ambiguous. The CDR3 length is 13 residues. The ends were cut back, 4 bases at V and 8 bases at J, with 9 bases in the middle. The germline CDR1 and CDR2 sequences are SGHDN and FVKESK.